The TCR beta chain under discussion was sequenced for a study of blood T cell repertoires in COVID-19. Study-level information: Acute and convalescent COVID-19 specimens originated in the United States, Italy and Spain. PBMCs, B-cell-depleted T cells, or T cells provided the cDNA or gDNA that made up the material.

Authors' processing steps: Researchers report that nucleated cell counts were estimated from reference gene primer amplification. Measured with immunoSEQ multiplex PCR; TCRdb has only the in-frame clones, and not every one. Clone size and V and J calls were adopted from that table, with D and trimming inferred from the DNA. Of 70,000 or so clones listed, about 87% were seen once; the top ten hold about 7%. The J segment lost 3 bases and the V segment lost 4 bases, leaving 7 bases of the junction unmatched. CDR3 length equals 14 residues. Germline CDR1 and CDR2: SGHDT and YYEEEE. The sequenced sample was peripheral blood. The sequence was obtained from a woman aged 80 or older with active COVID-19. The chain links TRBV5-6 to TRBJ2-7, with 7 bases aligning to TRBD2. CDR3 region: CASSLGGDGYEQYF. CDR3 nucleotides: TGTGCCAGCAGCCTGGGGGGGGACGGCTACGAGCAGTACTTC.